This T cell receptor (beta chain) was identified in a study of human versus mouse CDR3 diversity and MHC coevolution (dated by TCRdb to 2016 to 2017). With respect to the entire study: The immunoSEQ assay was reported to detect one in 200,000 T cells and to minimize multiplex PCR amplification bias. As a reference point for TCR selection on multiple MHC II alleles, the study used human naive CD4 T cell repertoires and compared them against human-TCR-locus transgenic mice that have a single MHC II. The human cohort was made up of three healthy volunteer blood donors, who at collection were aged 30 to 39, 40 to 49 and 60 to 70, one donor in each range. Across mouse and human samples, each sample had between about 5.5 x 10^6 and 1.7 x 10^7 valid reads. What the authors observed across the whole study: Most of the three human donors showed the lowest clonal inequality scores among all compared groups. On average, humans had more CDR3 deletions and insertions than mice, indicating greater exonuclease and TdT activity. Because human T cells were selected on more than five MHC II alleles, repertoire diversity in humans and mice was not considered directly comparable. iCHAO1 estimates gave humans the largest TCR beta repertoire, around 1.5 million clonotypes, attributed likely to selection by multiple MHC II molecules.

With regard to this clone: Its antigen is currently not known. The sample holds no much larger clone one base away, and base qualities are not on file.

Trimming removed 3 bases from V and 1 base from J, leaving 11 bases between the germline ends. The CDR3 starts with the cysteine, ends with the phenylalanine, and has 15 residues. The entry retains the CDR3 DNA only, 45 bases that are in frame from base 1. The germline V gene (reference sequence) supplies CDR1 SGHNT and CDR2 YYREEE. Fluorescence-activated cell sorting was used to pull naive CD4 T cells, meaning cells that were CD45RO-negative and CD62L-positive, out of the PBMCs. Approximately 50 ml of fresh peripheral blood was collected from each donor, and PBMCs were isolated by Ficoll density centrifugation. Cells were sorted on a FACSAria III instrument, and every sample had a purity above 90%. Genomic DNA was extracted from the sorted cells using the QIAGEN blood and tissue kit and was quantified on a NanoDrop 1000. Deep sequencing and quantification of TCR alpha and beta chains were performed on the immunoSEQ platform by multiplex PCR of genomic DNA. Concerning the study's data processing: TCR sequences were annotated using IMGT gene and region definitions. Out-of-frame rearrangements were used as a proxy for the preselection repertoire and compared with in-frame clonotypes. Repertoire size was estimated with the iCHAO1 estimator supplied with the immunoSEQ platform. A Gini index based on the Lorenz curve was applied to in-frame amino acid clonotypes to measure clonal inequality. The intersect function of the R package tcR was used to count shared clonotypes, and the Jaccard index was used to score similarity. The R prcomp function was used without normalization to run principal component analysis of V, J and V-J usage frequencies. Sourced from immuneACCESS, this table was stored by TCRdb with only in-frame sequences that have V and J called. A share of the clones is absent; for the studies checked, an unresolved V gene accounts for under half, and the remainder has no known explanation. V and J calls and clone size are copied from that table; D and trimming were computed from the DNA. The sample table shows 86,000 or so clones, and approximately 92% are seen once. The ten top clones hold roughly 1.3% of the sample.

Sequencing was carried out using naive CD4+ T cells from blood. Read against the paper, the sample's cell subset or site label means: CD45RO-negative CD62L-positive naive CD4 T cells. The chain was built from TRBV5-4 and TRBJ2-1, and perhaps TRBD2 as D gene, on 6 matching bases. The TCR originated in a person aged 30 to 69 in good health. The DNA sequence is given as TGTGCCAGCAGCTCCGGACTATATTCCTACAATGAGCAGTTCTTC. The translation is CASSSGLYSYNEQFF.